This T cell receptor (beta chain) is from a study of blood T cell repertoires in COVID-19. Study-level background: COVID-19 samples from acute and convalescent phases originated in the United States, Italy and Spain.

TCRdb's copy holds only in-frame clones and misses some; the assay was immunoSEQ multiplex PCR. The profile shows 150,000 to 200,000 clones, about 88% of them singletons. The CDR3 sequence is 14 residues long. V was shortened by 4 bases and J by 5 bases, with 15 bases between the two germline ends. Looked up from germline, CDR1 is SGDLS and CDR2 is YYNGEE. This sequence originates from a man aged 55-75 years with acute or convalescent COVID-19. Material for sequencing was peripheral blood. This rearrangement joins TRBV9 to TRBJ2-5, with TRBD2 as a possible D gene (6 bases). The CDR3 DNA sequence: TGTGCCAGCAGCCCCCCAGCCGGGAGTGAGACCCAGTACTTC. It yields the protein CASSPPAGSETQYF.